The 27 T cell receptor beta chains in this list originate from one sample, sequenced in a study of CD8+ T cells in alopecia areata (dated by TCRdb to the late 2010s). The time point tag for this specimen amounts to: around 29 days on oral tofacitinib. Reading the label with the study, this specimen's treatment or condition is: oral pan-JAK inhibitor, 5-10 mg twice daily. The library was obtained by the immunoSEQ multiplex PCR assay. RNA was extracted from all samples and reverse transcribed into cDNA, which served as template for TCR sequencing. TCRdb provides this immuneACCESS table in a form limited to in-frame rearrangements. Some clones are lacking; in checked studies, under half of them reflect an unresolved V gene, and why the rest are absent is not known. For this sample the table gives 90,000 to 100,000 clones, of which 50% to 75% were detected only once. The leading ten clones occupy around 16% of the sample.

Here the sequenced sample was CD8+ T cells sorted from blood, taken at week 4, from a patient treated with tofacitinib. Source of these receptors: a human donor with alopecia areata.

This clone has only a few counts. V is TRBV25-1 and J is TRBJ2-7, with TRBD2 matching over 7 bases. V shed 5 bases and J 4 bases; nucleotides not matched to a gene: 2. In germline, CDR1 is MGHDK, CDR2 SYGVNS. The CDR3 is 12 amino acids. CDR3 protein: CASSQGGYEQYF. DNA of the CDR3: TGTGCCAGCAGTCAGGGAGGGTACGAGCAGTACTTC.

Ten or more counts support this clone. Its ends do not fully match the called genes, so a read error is possible. The chain carries TRBV19 and TRBJ1-1, with a possible D match to TRBD1 (5 bases). CDR1 is LNHDA and CDR2 is SQIVND in the germline V gene (reference sequence). The CDR3 has 12 amino acids. CDR3 loop: CASSIPGREGIF. The CDR3 DNA follows: TGTGCCAGTAGTATCCCCGGCAGGGAGGGGATTTTC.

The chain carries TRBV6-5 and TRBJ1-6; 7 bases align to TRBD1. This CDR3 has 16 amino acids. Trimming cost V 2 bases and J 5 bases; bases outside gene matches: 6. The V gene's germline CDR1 is MNHEY and CDR2 SVGAGI. The CDR3 loop reads CASSYRLQGHNSPLHF. CDR3 bases: TGTGCCAGCAGTTACCGTTTACAGGGGCATAATTCACCCCTCCACTTT.

This clone was recorded a few times. The chain recombines TRBV25-1 with TRBJ1-2, with 9 positions matching TRBD1. The germline CDR1 and CDR2 sequences are MGHDK and SYGVNS. CDR3 length: 13 residues. Unmatched junction bases numbered 9, after V lost 8 bases and J lost 8 bases. This CDR3 reads CASWNRGRGGYTF. Here the CDR3 DNA reads TGTGCCAGCTGGAACAGGGGGCGAGGAGGCTACACCTTC.

This clone was observed a few times. V is TRBV7-8 and J is TRBJ1-2; 7 positions match TRBD1. The CDR3 extends over 14 amino acids. Trimming at V came to 5 bases and at J to 5 bases, leaving 8 bases not matched to a gene. The V gene's germline CDR1 is SGHVS and CDR2 FQNEAQ. This CDR3 reads CASSPNSGGYGYTF. Written as DNA, the CDR3 is TGTGCCAGCAGCCCTAATTCAGGGGGGTATGGCTACACCTTC.

The chain is built from TRBV6-5 and TRBJ2-5, with D tentatively TRBD2 (5 bases). The V and J ends lost 4 bases and 5 bases respectively, with 14 bases between them. The germline CDR1 and CDR2 sequences are MNHEY and SVGAGI. The CDR3 runs to 14 residues. The CDR3 DNA reads TGTGCCAGCAGTTTTGGCGCGGGCATGGAGACCCAGTACTTC. Amino acid sequence: CASSFGAGMETQYF.

This chain links TRBV6-1 with TRBJ2-7, with no clear D. Germline lookup yields CDR1 MNHNS and CDR2 SASEGT. The CDR3 runs 13 residues. Trimming removed 5 bases from V and 3 bases from J, with 11 bases in between. CDR3 in DNA: TGTGCCAGCAGTTATGGGCAGCACTACGAGCAGTACTTC. Translated, it gives CASSYGQHYEQYF.

This chain connects TRBV27 to TRBJ2-7, with 9 bases that match TRBD1. The CDR3 has 15 residues. Germline CDR1 reads MNHEY; CDR2 reads SMNVEV (reference sequence). V trimming: 4 bases; J trimming: 5 bases; junction bases outside the gene matches: 9. DNA of the CDR3: TGTGCCAGCAGTTCCCCAGGACAGGGGATACACGAGCAGTACTTC. Translation gives CASSSPGQGIHEQYF.

The rearrangement links TRBV30 to TRBJ2-1, with D maybe TRBD2 (5 bases). Trimming shortened V by 2 bases and J by 4 bases, and 9 bases separated the two germline ends. The germline gives CDR1 GTSNPN, CDR2 SVGIG (reference sequence). The CDR3 extends over 13 amino acids. The CDR3 is CAWSLSEYNEQFF. The CDR3 bases are TGTGCCTGGAGTCTTAGCGAATACAATGAGCAGTTCTTC. Combining the CDR3 with reference TRBV30 and TRBJ2-1 gives the whole variable domain SQTIHQWPATLVQPVGSPLSLECTVEGTSNPNLYWYRQAAGRGLQLLFYSVGIGQISSEVPQNLSASRPQDRQFILSSKKLLLSDSGFYLCAWSLSEYNEQFFGPGTRLTVL.

The chain uses TRBV19 and TRBJ2-1, with D possibly matching TRBD1 (6 bases). V lost 3 bases to trimming and J lost 5 bases, with 8 bases between them. Germline V gene sequence: CDR1 LNHDA, CDR2 SQIVND (reference sequence). The CDR3 is 13 residues long. CDR3 coding DNA: TGTGCCAGTAGTATGACAGGCCACAATGAGCAGTTCTTC. It translates to CASSMTGHNEQFF.

The gene calls are TRBV29-1 and TRBJ2-7; D possibly corresponds to TRBD2 (6 bases). The ends were cut back, 4 bases at V and 0 bases at J, with 16 bases in the middle. CDR1 and CDR2 (germline): SQVTM, ANQGSEA. The CDR3 is 15 residues long. The CDR3 DNA is TGCAGCGTTGTCGATAGCGGAACCAACTCCTACGAGCAGTACTTC. Translating gives CSVVDSGTNSYEQYF.

CDR3 in amino acids: CASTEITDTQYF. Written as DNA, the CDR3 is TGTGCCAGCACCGAAATCACAGATACGCAGTATTTT. This sequence joins TRBV7-9 and TRBJ2-3; no reliable D call. V was clipped by 7 bases and J by 2 bases, with 7 bases between them. Germline CDR1 reads SEHNR; CDR2 reads FQNEAQ (reference sequence). The CDR3 loop spans 12 amino acids.

The chain is built from TRBV13 and TRBJ1-2; the D is unclear. V was shortened by 5 bases and J by 5 bases, with 18 bases between the two germline ends. CDR3 length equals 15 residues. Germline CDR1 and CDR2: PRHDT and FYEKMQ (reference sequence). CDR3 sequence: CASSVEGRQYYGYTF. Here the CDR3 DNA reads TGTGCCAGCAGCGTCGAGGGAAGGCAGTATTATGGCTACACCTTC.

CDR3 residues: CASSAPKKDGRETQYF. Here the CDR3 DNA reads TGTGCCAGCAGCGCACCGAAGAAGGACGGGAGGGAGACCCAGTACTTC. This chain uses TRBV9 with TRBJ2-5, with 7 nucleotides matching TRBD2. Germline CDR1 is SGDLS and CDR2 is YYNGEE. The CDR3 has 16 residues. V shed 3 bases, J shed 5 bases, and the junction held 13 bases outside the gene matches. The full variable domain, with the rest looked up from reference TRBV9 and TRBJ2-5, is DSGVTQTPKHLITATGQRVTLRCSPRSGDLSVYWYQQSLDQGLQFLIQYYNGEERAKGNILERFSAQQFPDLHSELNLSSLELGDSALYFCASSAPKKDGRETQYFGPGTRLLVL.

The chain uses TRBV5-1 and TRBJ2-5, with D hard to call. CDR3 length: 14 residues. CDR1 is SGHRS, CDR2 YFSETQ, per germline. V was cut by 0 bases and J by 10 bases, with 16 bases left in between. CDR3 nucleotides: TGCGCCAGCAGCTTGGCCTCAGAGACCGTGATCCAGTACTTC. It translates to CASSLASETVIQYF.

There are a few counts of this clone. Other DNA sequences in this specimen translate into the identical CDR3. The rearrangement links TRBV4-1 to TRBJ2-5; 10 positions match TRBD2. Germline CDR1 MGHRA, CDR2 YSYEKL. The CDR3 is 15 residues long. The V gene end was trimmed by 1 base and the J gene end by 5 bases; junction bases not matched to a gene: 4. The CDR3 DNA reads as TGCGCCAGCAGCCAAGTAGCGGGAGGCGTTGAGACCCAGTACTTC. It is translated as CASSQVAGGVETQYF.

This chain joins TRBV27 and TRBJ1-5; unclear D gene. CDR1 and CDR2 (germline): MNHEY, SMNVEV (reference sequence). V was shortened by 5 bases and J by 6 bases, with 11 bases between the two germline ends. CDR3 length: 13 amino acids. The CDR3: CASSPDRSQPQHF. The CDR3 region has the DNA TGTGCCAGCAGTCCCGACCGGAGTCAGCCCCAGCATTTT.

The CDR3 region is CASSSKGLAGGGYDNEQFF. CDR3 DNA: TGTGCCAGCAGCTCGAAGGGGCTAGCGGGAGGAGGTTACGACAATGAGCAGTTCTTC. The chain has TRBV7-7 and TRBJ2-1, with 11 bases aligning to TRBD2. This CDR3 contains 19 residues. Germline V gene sequence: CDR1 SSHAT, CDR2 FNYEAQ (reference sequence). V was pared by 4 bases and J by 5 bases, with 16 bases of the junction left unmatched.

This clone was counted a single time. V gene TRBV7-8 combines with J gene TRBJ2-3, with 7 nucleotides matching TRBD1. Looked up from germline, CDR1 is SGHVS and CDR2 is FQNEAQ. Trimming removed 5 bases from V and 0 bases from J; junction bases left unmatched: 8. The CDR3 consists of 16 residues. CDR3 bases: TGTGCCAGCAGCACTCGACAGGGACCTAGCACAGATACGCAGTATTTT. Amino acids: CASSTRQGPSTDTQYF.

The rearrangement links TRBV19 to TRBJ2-1; D is uncertain. CDR1 is LNHDA, CDR2 SQIVND, per germline (reference sequence). The CDR3 is 15 residues long. Trimming took off 1 base at V and 6 bases at J, with 13 bases between the two ends. This chain's CDR3 is CASSIVPGSSNEQFF. CDR3 DNA sequence: TGTGCCAGTAGTATAGTCCCAGGATCTTCCAATGAGCAGTTCTTC. Looking up the rest from reference TRBV19 and TRBJ2-1 gives the full variable domain: DGGITQSPKYLFRKEGQNVTLSCEQNLNHDAMYWYRQDPGQGLRLIYYSQIVNDFQKGDIAEGYSVSREKKESFPLTVTSAQKNPTAFYLCASSIVPGSSNEQFFGPGTRLTVL.

V usage is TRBV12-5 and J usage is TRBJ2-7, with TRBD1 as a possible D gene (6 bases). The V and J ends lost 3 bases and 6 bases respectively, with 12 bases between them. The CDR3 runs 13 residues. In germline, CDR1 is LGHNT, CDR2 FRNRAP. CDR3 protein: CASGFSRGSEQYF. The CDR3 DNA reads as TGTGCTAGTGGTTTTTCCAGGGGTTCCGAGCAGTACTTC. Full variable domain (missing parts from reference TRBV12-5 and TRBJ2-7): DARVTQTPRHKVTEMGQEVTMRCQPILGHNTVFWYRQTMMQGLELLAYFRNRAPLDDSGMPKDRFSAEMPDATLATLKIQPSEPRDSAVYFCASGFSRGSEQYFGPGTRLTVT.

J is TRBJ2-5 and V is TRBV7-9; 8 bases are shared with TRBD2. The CDR3 covers 14 residues. Germline lookup yields CDR1 SEHNR and CDR2 FQNEAQ (reference sequence). The junction had 3 bases not matched to a gene; V was cut back by 2 bases and J by 4 bases. The CDR3 bases are TGTGCCAGCAGCTTACGTGCGGGAGGAGAGACCCAGTACTTC. Translated: CASSLRAGGETQYF.

This clone was counted only a few times. The CDR3 DNA is TGTGCCAGCAGCGACACGGTGACCGGGGAGCTGTTTTTT. This gives the protein CASSDTVTGELFF. V is TRBV7-8 and J is TRBJ2-2; D gene ambiguous. Trimming pared 5 bases from V and 5 bases from J, leaving 9 bases between. This CDR3 region has 13 residues. The V gene's germline CDR1 is SGHVS and CDR2 FQNEAQ. The whole variable domain, filled in from reference TRBV7-8 and TRBJ2-2, reads GAGVSQSPRYKVAKRGQDVALRCDPISGHVSLFWYQQALGQGPEFLTYFQNEAQLDKSGLPSDRFFAERPEGSVSTLKIQRTQQEDSAVYLCASSDTVTGELFFGEGSRLTVL.

This clone occurred once. V usage is TRBV29-1 and J usage is TRBJ2-7; no clear D gene. The V gene lost 0 bases and the J gene lost 3 bases, with 9 bases spanning the gap. From germline, CDR1 is SQVTM and CDR2 ANQGSEA. The CDR3 runs 13 residues. CDR3 in amino acids: CSVEDRTDYEQYF. CDR3 DNA: TGCAGCGTTGAAGATCGGACCGACTACGAGCAGTACTTC.

The chain uses TRBV27 and TRBJ2-3; D gene uncertain. V was clipped by 5 bases and J by 0 bases, with 6 bases between them. Per germline, CDR1 MNHEY and CDR2 SMNVEV (reference sequence). The CDR3 runs to 13 residues. The CDR3 region is CASSETSTDTQYF. In nucleotides, the CDR3 is TGTGCCAGCAGTGAAACTAGCACAGATACGCAGTATTTT.

V is TRBV13 and J is TRBJ2-7, with TRBD1 as a possible D gene (5 bases). The germline gives CDR1 PRHDT, CDR2 FYEKMQ (reference sequence). Trimming cost V 2 bases and J 9 bases, with 11 bases left between them. This CDR3 comprises 12 residues. The CDR3 reads CASSLSLQGQYF. The CDR3, as DNA: TGTGCCAGCAGCTTAAGTCTGCAGGGGCAGTACTTC.

There are a few counts of this clone. The same CDR3 arises from other DNA sequences in this sample as well. The chain links TRBV30 to TRBJ2-7, with TRBD1 matching 10 bases. The CDR3 consists of 13 residues. Trimming at V came to 2 bases and at J to 4 bases, leaving 2 bases not matched to a gene. The germline V gene has CDR1 GTSNPN and CDR2 SVGIG (reference sequence). The CDR3 spells CAWSSGQGYEQYF. In nucleotides, the CDR3 is TGTGCCTGGAGTTCGGGACAGGGGTACGAGCAGTACTTC.